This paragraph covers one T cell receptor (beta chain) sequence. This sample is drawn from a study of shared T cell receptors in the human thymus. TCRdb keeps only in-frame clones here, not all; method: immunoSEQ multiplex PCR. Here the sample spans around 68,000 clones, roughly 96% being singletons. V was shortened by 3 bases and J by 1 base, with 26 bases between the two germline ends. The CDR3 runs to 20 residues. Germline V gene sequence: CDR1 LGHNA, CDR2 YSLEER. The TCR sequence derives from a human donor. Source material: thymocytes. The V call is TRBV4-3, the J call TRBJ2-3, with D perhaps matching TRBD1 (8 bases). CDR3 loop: CASSHIRGAIRDRRTDTQYF. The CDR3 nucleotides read TGCGCCAGCAGCCACATCCGGGGGGCGATTCGGGACAGGCGCACAGATACGCAGTATTTT.